This TCR beta chain emerged from a study of blood T cell repertoires in COVID-19. The data were produced by immunoSEQ multiplex PCR, yet TCRdb's version contains in-frame clones alone and is incomplete. The sample comprises fewer than 450,000 clones, over 70% of which are singletons, and over 6% rests with the top ten. V was clipped by 4 bases and J by 5 bases, with 15 bases between them. The germline V gene encodes CDR1 SGHDT and CDR2 YYEEEE. This CDR3 has 15 residues. This rearrangement joins TRBV5-6 to TRBJ1-4, with D possibly being TRBD1 (6 bases). This sequence originates from a woman aged 45-59 years with COVID-19, enrolled during active disease. Material: peripheral blood. CDR3 residues: CASSLLQGGNEKLFF. CDR3 nucleotide sequence: TGTGCCAGCAGCCTTTTACAGGGAGGGAATGAAAAACTGTTTTTT.